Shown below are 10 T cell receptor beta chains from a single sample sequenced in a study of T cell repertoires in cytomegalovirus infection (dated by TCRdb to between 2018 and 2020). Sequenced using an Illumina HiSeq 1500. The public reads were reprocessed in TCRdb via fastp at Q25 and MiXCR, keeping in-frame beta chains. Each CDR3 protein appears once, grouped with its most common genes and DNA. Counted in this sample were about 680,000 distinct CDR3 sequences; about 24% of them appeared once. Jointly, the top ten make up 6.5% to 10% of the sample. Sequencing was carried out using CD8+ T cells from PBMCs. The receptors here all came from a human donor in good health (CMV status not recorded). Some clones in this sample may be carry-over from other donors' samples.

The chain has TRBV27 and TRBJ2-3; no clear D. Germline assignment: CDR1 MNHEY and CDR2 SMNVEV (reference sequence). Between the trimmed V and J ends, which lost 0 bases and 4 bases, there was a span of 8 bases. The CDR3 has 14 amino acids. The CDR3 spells CASSLSTSPDTQYF. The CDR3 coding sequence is TGTGCCAGCAGTTTATCGACAAGCCCAGATACGCAGTATTTT.

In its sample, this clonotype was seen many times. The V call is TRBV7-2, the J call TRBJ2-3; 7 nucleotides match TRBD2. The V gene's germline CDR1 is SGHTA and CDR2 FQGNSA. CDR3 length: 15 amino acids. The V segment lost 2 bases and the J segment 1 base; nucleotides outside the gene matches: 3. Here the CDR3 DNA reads TGTGCCAGCAGCTTACCCCTAGCGGGCACAGATACGCAGTATTTT. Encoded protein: CASSLPLAGTDTQYF.

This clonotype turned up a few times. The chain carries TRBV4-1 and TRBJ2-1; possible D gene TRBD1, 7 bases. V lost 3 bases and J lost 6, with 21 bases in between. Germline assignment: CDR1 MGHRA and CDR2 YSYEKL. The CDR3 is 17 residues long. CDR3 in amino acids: CASSQDGQGGLFNEQFF. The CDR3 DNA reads TGCGCCAGCAGCCAGGATGGTCAGGGGGGTTTGTTCAATGAGCAGTTCTTC.

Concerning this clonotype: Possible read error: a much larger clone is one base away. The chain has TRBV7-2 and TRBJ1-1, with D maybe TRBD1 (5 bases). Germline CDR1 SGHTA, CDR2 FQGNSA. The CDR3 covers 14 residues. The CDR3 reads CASSEGWGNTVAFF. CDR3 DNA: TGTGCCAGCAGTGAGGGTTGGGGGAACACTGTAGCTTTCTTT.

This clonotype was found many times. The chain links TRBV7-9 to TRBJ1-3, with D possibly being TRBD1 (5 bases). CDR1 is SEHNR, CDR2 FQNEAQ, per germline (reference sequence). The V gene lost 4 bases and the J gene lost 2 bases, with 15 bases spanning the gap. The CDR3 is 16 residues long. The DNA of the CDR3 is TGTGCCAGCAGCTCGACAGCGGGTGGGGCTGGAAACACCATATATTTT. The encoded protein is CASSSTAGGAGNTIYF.

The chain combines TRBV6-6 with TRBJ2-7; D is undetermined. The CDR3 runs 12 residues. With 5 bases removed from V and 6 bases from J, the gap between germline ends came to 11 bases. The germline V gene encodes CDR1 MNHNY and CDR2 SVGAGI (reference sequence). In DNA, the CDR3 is TGTGCCAGCAGTGTGAAAGGTCGCGAGCAGTACGTC. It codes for CASSVKGREQYV.

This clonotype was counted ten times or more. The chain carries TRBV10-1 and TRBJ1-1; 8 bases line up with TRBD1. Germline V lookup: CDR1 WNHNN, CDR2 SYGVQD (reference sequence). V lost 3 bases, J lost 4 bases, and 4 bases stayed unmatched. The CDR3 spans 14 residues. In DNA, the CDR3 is TGCGCCAGCAGTGACGGACAGGGACTCACTGAAGCTTTCTTT. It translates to CASSDGQGLTEAFF.

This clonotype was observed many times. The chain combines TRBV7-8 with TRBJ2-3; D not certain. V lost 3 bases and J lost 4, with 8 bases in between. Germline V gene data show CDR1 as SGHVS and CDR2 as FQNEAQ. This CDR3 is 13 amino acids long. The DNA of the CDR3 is TGTGCCAGCAGCTTGCCCTCGGCAGATACGCAGTATTTT. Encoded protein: CASSLPSADTQYF.

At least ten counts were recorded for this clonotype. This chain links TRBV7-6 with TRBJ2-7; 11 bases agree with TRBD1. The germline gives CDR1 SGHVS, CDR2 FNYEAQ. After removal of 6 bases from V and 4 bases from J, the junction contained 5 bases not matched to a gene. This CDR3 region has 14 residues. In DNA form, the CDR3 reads TGTGCCAGCAGTCCCGGGACAGGGGGGTACGAGCAGTACTTC. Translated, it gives CASSPGTGGYEQYF.

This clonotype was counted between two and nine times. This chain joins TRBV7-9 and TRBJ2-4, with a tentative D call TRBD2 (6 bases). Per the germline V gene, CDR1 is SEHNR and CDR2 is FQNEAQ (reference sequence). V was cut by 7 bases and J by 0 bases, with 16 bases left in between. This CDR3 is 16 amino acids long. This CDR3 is CASTPGAGLAKNIQYF. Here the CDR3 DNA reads TGTGCCAGCACCCCTGGGGCGGGACTAGCCAAAAACATTCAGTACTTC. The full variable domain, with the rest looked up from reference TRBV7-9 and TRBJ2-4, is DTGVSQNPRHKITKRGQNVTFRCDPISEHNRLYWYRQTLGQGPEFLTYFQNEAQLEKSRLLSDRFSAERPKGSFSTLEIQRTEQGDSAMYLCASTPGAGLAKNIQYFGAGTRLSVL.